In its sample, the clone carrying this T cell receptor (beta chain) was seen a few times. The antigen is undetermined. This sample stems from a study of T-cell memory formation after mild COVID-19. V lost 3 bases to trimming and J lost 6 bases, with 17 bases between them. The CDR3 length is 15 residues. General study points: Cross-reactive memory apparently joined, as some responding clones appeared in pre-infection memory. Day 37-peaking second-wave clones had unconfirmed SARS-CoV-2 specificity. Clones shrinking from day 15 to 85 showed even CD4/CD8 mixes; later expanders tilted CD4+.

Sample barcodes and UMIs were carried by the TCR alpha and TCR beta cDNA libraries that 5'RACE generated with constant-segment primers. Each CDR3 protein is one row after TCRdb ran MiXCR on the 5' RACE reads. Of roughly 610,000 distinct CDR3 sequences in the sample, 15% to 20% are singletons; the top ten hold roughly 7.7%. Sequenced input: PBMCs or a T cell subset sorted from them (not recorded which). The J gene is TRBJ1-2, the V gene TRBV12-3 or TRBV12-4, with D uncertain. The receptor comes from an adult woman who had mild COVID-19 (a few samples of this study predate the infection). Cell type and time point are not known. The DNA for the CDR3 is TGTGCCAGCAGTTTGACGACGGTTGGAGGTCATGGCTACACCTTC. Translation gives CASSLTTVGGHGYTF.